The clone carrying this T cell receptor beta chain was seen a handful of times. This sample is drawn from a study of blood T cell repertoires in COVID-19. Overall study context: Sources were T cells, B-cell-depleted T cells, or PBMCs; the material itself was cDNA or gDNA.

Some clones are missing from TCRdb's copy, which holds only in-frame ones; the method was immunoSEQ multiplex PCR. This table holds approximately 280,000 clones, around nine tenths found once. Sequenced input: PBMCs or T cells enriched from blood (not recorded which). This sequence was found in a woman between 18 and 29 years old who had recovered from COVID-19.

In DNA form, the CDR3 reads TGTGCCATCCGGGCGGGGGGACAAAGCTCCTACAATGAGCAGTTCTTC. Translated: CAIRAGGQSSYNEQFF. The V gene is TRBV10-3, the J gene TRBJ2-1; the match to TRBD2 covers 8 bases. Looked up from germline, CDR1 is ENHRY and CDR2 is SYGVKD. Trimming at V came to 8 bases and at J to 0 bases, leaving 9 bases not matched to a gene. This CDR3 region has 16 residues.